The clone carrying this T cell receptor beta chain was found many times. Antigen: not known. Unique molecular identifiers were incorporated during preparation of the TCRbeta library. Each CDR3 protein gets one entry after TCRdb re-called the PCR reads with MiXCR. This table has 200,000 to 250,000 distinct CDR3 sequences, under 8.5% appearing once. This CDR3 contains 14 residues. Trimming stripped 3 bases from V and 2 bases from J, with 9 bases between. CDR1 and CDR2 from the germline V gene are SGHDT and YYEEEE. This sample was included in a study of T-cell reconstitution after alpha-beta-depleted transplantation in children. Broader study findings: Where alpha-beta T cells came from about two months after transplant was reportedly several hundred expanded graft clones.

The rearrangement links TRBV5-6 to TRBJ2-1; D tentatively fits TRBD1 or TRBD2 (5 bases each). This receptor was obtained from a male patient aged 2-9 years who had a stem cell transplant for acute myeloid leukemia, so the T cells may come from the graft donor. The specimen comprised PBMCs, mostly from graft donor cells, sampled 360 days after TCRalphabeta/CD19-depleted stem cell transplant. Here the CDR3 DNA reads TGTGCCAGCAGCTGGGGACGCCCCTACAATGAGCAGTTCTTC. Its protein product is CASSWGRPYNEQFF.